This paragraph reports one TCR beta chain. This record comes from a study of cytomegalovirus exposure and HLA in healthy donors. For the study at large: HLA-typed donors contributed about 85 million unique TCRs, which were held in an early data release.

This PCR relied on a set of 60 Vbeta primers and 13 Jbeta primers. The assay was immunoSEQ multiplex PCR, and TCRdb's table has in-frame clones only and misses some. The data show about 72,000 clones, approximately 78% seen once. The CDR3 runs 18 residues. This TCR was recovered from a man aged 18 to 29 in good health and CMV-seronegative. The gene calls are TRBV21-1 and TRBJ2-1; the DNA was not compared with TRBD2, the D call given in the table. TRBV21-1 is listed as a pseudogene. Sequencing input: PBMCs. The CDR3 region is CASSKALTSGGDYNEQFF. CDR3 DNA sequence: TGTGCCAGCAGCAAAGCGCTAACTAGCGGGGGGGACTACAATGAGCAGTTCTTC.